This T cell receptor (beta chain) was captured by sequencing in a study of T-cell memory formation after mild COVID-19. In its sample, this clonotype was seen many times. Via MiXCR, TCRdb re-called the 5' RACE reads, giving one row per CDR3 protein. The table lists around 65,000 distinct CDR3 sequences, 9% to 9.5% of them singletons. V lost 7 bases and J lost 6, with 16 bases in between. The CDR3 is 12 residues long. CDR1 is SQVTM and CDR2 is ANQGSEA in the germline V gene. The chain combines TRBV29-1 with TRBJ2-7; perhaps TRBD2 as D (5 bases). Sequencing used PBMCs or a T cell subset sorted from them (not recorded which). The sequence was collected from a man in his late teens or twenties who had mild COVID-19 (a few samples of this study predate the infection). Cell type and time point are not known. Here the CDR3 DNA reads TGCAGCGCCCTCCCTTGGGCGGGCGAGCAGTACTTC. Translating gives CSALPWAGEQYF.